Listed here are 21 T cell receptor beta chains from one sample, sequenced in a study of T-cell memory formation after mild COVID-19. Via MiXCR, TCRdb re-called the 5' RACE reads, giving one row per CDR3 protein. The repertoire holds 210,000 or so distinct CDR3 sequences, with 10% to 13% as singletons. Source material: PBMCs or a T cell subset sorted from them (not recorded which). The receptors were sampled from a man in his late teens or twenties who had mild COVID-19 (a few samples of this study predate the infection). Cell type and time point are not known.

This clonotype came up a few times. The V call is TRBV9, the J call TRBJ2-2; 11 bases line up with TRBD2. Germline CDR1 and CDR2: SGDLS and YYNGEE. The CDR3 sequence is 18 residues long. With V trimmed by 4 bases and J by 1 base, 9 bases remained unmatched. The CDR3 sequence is CASSKTSGAALNTGELFF. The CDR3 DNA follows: TGTGCCAGCAGCAAGACTAGCGGGGCGGCCTTGAACACCGGGGAGCTGTTTTTT.

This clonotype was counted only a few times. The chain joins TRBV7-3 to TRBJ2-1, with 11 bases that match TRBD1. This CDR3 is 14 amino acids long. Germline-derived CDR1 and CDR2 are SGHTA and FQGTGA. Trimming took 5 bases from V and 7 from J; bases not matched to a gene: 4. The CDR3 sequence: CASSPGQGENEQFF. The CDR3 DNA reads TGTGCCAGCAGCCCGGGACAGGGGGAAAATGAGCAGTTCTTC.

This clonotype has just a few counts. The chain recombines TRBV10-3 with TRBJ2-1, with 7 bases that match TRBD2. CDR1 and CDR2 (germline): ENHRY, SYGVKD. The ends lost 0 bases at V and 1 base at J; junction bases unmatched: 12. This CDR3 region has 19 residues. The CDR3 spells CAISESPVGAGRSYNEQFF. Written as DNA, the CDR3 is TGTGCCATCAGTGAGTCCCCGGTGGGAGCGGGGAGGTCCTACAATGAGCAGTTCTTC.

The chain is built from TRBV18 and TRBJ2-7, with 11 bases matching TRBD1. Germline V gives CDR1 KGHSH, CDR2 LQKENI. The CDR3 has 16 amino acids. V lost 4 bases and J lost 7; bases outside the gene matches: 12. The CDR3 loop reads CASSLTSPGQGAEQYV. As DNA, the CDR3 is TGTGCCAGCTCACTCACTTCGCCTGGACAGGGGGCAGAGCAGTACGTC.

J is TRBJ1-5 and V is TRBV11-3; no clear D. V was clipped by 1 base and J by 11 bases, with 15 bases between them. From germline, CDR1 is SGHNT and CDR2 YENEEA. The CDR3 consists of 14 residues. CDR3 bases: TGTGCCAGCAGCTTAGGTTTCCAGCCCGCAGCCCAGCATTTT. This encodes CASSLGFQPAAQHF. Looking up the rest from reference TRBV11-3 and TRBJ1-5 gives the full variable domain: EAGVVQSPRYKIIEKKQPVAFWCNPISGHNTLYWYLQNLGQGPELLIRYENEEAVDDSQLPKDRFSAERLKGVDSTLKIQPAELGDSAVYLCASSLGFQPAAQHFGDGTRLSIL.

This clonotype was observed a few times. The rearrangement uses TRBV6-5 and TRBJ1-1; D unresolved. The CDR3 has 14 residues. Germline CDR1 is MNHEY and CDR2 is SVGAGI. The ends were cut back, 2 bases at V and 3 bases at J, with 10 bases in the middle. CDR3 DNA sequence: TGTGCCAGCAGTTACAGGACCCCATACACTGAAGCTTTCTTT. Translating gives CASSYRTPYTEAFF.

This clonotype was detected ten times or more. The CDR3 coding sequence is TGTGCCAGCGTCCCCGGGGAGGACTACAACACCGGGGAGCTGTTTTTT. This gives the protein CASVPGEDYNTGELFF. The chain has TRBV7-9 and TRBJ2-2, with D maybe TRBD2 (6 bases). The CDR3 runs 16 residues. Trimming pared 8 bases from V and 2 bases from J, leaving 18 bases between. Germline CDR1 and CDR2: SEHNR and FQNEAQ (reference sequence).

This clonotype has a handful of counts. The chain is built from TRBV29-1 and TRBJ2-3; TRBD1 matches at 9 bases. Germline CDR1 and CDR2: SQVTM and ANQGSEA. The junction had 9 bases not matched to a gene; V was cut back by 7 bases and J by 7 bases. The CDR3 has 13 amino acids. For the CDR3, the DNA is TGCAGCGCTACGACAGGGGGAACCAATACGCAGTATTTT. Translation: CSATTGGTNTQYF.

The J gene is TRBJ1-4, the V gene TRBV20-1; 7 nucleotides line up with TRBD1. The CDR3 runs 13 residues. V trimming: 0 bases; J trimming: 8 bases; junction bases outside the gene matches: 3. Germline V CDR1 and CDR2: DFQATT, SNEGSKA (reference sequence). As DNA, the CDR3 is TGCAGTGCTAGAGACCCACAGGGGGAAAAACTGTTTTTT. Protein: CSARDPQGEKLFF.

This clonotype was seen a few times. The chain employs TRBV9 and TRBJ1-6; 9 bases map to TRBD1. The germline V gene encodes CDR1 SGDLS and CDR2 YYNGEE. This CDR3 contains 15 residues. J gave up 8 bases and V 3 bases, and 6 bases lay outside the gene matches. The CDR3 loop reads CASSADRGEDSPLHF. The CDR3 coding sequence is TGTGCCAGCAGCGCGGACAGGGGAGAGGATTCACCCCTCCACTTT.

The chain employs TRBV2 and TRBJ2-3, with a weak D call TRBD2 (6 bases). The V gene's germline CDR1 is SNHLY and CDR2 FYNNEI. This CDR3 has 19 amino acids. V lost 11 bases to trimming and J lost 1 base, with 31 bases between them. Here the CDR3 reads CAPRRQEGPDIVGTDTQYF. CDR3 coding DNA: TGTGCCCCCCGCCGCCAGGAGGGTCCGGACATAGTTGGCACAGATACGCAGTATTTT.

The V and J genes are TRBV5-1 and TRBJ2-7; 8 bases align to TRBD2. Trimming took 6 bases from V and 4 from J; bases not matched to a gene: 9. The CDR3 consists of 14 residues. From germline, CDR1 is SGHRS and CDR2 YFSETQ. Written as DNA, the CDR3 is TGCGCCAGCACCACGGGGGGGGACGGTTACGAGCAGTACTTC. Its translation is CASTTGGDGYEQYF.

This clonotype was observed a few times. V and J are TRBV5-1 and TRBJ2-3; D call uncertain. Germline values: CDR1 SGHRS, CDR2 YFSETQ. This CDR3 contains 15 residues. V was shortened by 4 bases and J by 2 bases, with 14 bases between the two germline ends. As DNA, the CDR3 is TGCGCCAGCAGCCCCTCCCCTACTGTCACAGATACGCAGTATTTT. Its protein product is CASSPSPTVTDTQYF.

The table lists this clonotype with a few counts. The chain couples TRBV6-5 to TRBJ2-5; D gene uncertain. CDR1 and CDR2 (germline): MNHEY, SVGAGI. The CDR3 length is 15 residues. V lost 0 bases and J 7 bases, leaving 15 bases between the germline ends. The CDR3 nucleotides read TGTGCCAGCAGTTACTCAATGATGATGGAAGGGACCCAGTACTTC. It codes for CASSYSMMMEGTQYF.

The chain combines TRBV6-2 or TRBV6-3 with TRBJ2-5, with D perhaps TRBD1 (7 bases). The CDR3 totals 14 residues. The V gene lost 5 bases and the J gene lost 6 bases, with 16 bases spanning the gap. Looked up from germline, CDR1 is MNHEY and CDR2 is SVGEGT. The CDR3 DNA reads TGTGCCAGCAGTCACCCAGGGGGGCTGAAGACCCAGTACTTC. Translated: CASSHPGGLKTQYF.

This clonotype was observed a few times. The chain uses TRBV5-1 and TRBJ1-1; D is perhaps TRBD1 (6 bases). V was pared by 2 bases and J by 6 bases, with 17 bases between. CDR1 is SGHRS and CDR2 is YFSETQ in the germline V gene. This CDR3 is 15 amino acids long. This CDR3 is CASSFGWDIGSEAFF. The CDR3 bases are TGCGCCAGCAGCTTCGGTTGGGACATTGGCTCTGAAGCTTTCTTT.

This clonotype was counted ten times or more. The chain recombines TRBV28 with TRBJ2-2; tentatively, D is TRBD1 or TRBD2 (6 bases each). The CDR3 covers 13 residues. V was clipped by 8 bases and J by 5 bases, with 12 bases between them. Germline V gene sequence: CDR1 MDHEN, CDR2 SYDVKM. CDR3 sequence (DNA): TGTGCCAGCCGGGGGCCACTGACCGGGGAGCTGTTTTTT. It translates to CASRGPLTGELFF.

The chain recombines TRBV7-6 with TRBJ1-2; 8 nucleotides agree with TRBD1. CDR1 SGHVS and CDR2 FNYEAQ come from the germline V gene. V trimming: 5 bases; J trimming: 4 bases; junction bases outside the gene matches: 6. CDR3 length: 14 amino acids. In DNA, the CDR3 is TGTGCCAGCAGCCCAGCAGGGGGCGGCTATGGCTACACCTTC. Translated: CASSPAGGGYGYTF.

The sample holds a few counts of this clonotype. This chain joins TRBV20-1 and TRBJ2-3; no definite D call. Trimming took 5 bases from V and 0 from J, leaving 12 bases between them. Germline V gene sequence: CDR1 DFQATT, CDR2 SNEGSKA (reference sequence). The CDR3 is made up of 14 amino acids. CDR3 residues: CSARSAESTDTQYF. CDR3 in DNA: TGCAGTGCTCGTTCGGCGGAGAGCACAGATACGCAGTATTTT.

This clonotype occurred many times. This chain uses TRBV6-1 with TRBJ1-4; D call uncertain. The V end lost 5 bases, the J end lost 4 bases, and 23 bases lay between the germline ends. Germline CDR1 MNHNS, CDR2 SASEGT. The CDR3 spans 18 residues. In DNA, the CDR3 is TGTGCCAGCAGTTGGGATTTTCGTTCGTCCGCCTTTAATGAAAAACTGTTTTTT. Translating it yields CASSWDFRSSAFNEKLFF.

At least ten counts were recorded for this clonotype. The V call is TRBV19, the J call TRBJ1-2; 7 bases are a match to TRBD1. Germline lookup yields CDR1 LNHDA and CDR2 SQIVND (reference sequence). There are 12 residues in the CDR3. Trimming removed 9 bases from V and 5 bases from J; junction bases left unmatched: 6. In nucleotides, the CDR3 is TGTGCCAGCAGTCCGGGACAGTATGGCTACACCTTC. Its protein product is CASSPGQYGYTF.